A selection of T cell receptor beta chains follows, all from one sample in a study of Graves' ophthalmopathy and Graves' hyperthyroidism. Each CDR3 protein gets one entry after TCRdb re-called the multiplex PCR reads with MiXCR. The top ten clones hold 40% to 45% of a sample with 650,000 to 900,000 distinct CDR3 sequences, 40% of them seen once. Source material: peripheral blood. All receptors derive from an adult man with Graves' ophthalmopathy. The CDR3 runs from the conserved cysteine through the conserved F or W. Fields, in order: J gene, clone size, V gene, D gene, CDR3 DNA, CDR3 protein. A D gene is named only where the DNA matches it firmly. Size tells how often a clone was seen (once, few, many) or the class of an expanded clone, and some rows leave it out.

J gene: TRBJ2-2; clone size: -; V gene: TRBV25-1; D gene: -; CDR3 DNA: TGTGCCTGGAGAAAAGCGAGTCGGAACACCGGGGAGCTGTTTTTT; CDR3 protein: CAWRKASRNTGELFF
J gene: TRBJ2-5; clone size: -; V gene: TRBV7-9; D gene: TRBD2; CDR3 DNA: TGTGCCAGCAGCTTTTCAGCGGGGGAGACCCAGTACTTC; CDR3 protein: CASSFSAGETQYF
J gene: TRBJ1-1; clone size: many; V gene: TRBV10-2; D gene: -; CDR3 DNA: TGCGCCAGCAGGCTAACAGTGATGAACACTGAAGCTTTCTTT; CDR3 protein: CASRLTVMNTEAFF
J gene: TRBJ1-3; clone size: once; V gene: TRBV2; D gene: -; CDR3 DNA: TGCGCCAGCAGCCAGTTCGACCGATCCTCTGGAAACACCATATATTTT; CDR3 protein: CASSQFDRSSGNTIYF
J gene: TRBJ1-5; clone size: -; V gene: TRBV24-1; D gene: TRBD1; CDR3 DNA: TGTGCCACCAGTGATCCGGGACAGAACCAAGAGACCCAGCATTTT; CDR3 protein: CATSDPGQNQETQHF
J gene: TRBJ2-7; clone size: -; V gene: TRBV10-3; D gene: -; CDR3 DNA: TGTGCCAGCAGCCTCCGTCTTAGTGAGCAGTACTTC; CDR3 protein: CASSLRLSEQYF
J gene: TRBJ1-5; clone size: -; V gene: TRBV7-2; D gene: TRBD1; CDR3 DNA: TGTGCCAGCAGCTTATTAGGGGGCGGATCAAATCAGCCCCAGCATTTT; CDR3 protein: CASSLLGGGSNQPQHF
J gene: TRBJ2-5; clone size: -; V gene: TRBV2; D gene: -; CDR3 DNA: TGTGCCACTAAAGTCAGGACGCAGTACTTC; CDR3 protein: CATKVRTQYF
J gene: TRBJ1-1; clone size: many; V gene: TRBV9; D gene: -; CDR3 DNA: TGTGCCAGCAGCGTAGCTGGGACACAGAACACTGAAGCTTTCTTT; CDR3 protein: CASSVAGTQNTEAFF
J gene: TRBJ2-6; clone size: many; V gene: TRBV2; D gene: -; CDR3 DNA: TGTGCCAGCAGTGCCACCTCTGGGGCCAACGTCCTGACTTTC; CDR3 protein: CASSATSGANVLTF
J gene: TRBJ1-6; clone size: many; V gene: TRBV6-5; D gene: TRBD1; CDR3 DNA: TGTGCCAGCACCGACAGGGACTCACCCCTCCACTTT; CDR3 protein: CASTDRDSPLHF
J gene: TRBJ2-7; clone size: -; V gene: TRBV12-3/TRBV12-4; D gene: TRBD1; CDR3 DNA: TGTGCCAGCAGTTGGACAGGGTCAGGTGCCTACGAGCAGTACTTC; CDR3 protein: CASSWTGSGAYEQYF
J gene: TRBJ2-6; clone size: few; V gene: TRBV5-8; D gene: -; CDR3 DNA: TGTGCCAGCAGCTTCGAAGACTCTGGGGCCAACGTCCTGACTTTC; CDR3 protein: CASSFEDSGANVLTF
J gene: TRBJ1-6; clone size: few; V gene: TRBV7-9; D gene: TRBD1; CDR3 DNA: TGTGCCAGCAGCCCAGCGGACAGGGGAGGTTCACCCCTCCACTTT; CDR3 protein: CASSPADRGGSPLHF
J gene: TRBJ1-2; clone size: -; V gene: TRBV25-1; D gene: -; CDR3 DNA: TGTGCCAGTTCCAGGGAATCTTCTTATGGCTACACCTTC; CDR3 protein: CASSRESSYGYTF
J gene: TRBJ2-7; clone size: many; V gene: TRBV10-1; D gene: TRBD2; CDR3 DNA: TGCGCCACCCCGGGGAGGGGATCGATCGAGCAGTACTTC; CDR3 protein: CATPGRGSIEQYF
J gene: TRBJ2-5; clone size: -; V gene: TRBV5-6; D gene: TRBD2; CDR3 DNA: TGTGCCAGCAGCTTGGGGGCTAGCGGGAGGAAGACCCAGTACTTC; CDR3 protein: CASSLGASGRKTQYF
J gene: TRBJ2-5; clone size: many; V gene: TRBV9; D gene: -; CDR3 DNA: TGTGCCAGCAGCGTAGGGGGGACGGACCAAGATACCCAGTACTTC; CDR3 protein: CASSVGGTDQDTQYF
J gene: TRBJ2-7; clone size: many; V gene: TRBV5-4; D gene: -; CDR3 DNA: TGTGCCAGCAGCTCACGTGACGGGGAGCAGTACTTC; CDR3 protein: CASSSRDGEQYF
J gene: TRBJ2-7; clone size: few; V gene: TRBV19; D gene: TRBD2; CDR3 DNA: TGTGCCAGTAGTTTCTCCTCCGGCGGGACTAGCGGAAGATACTACGAGCAGTACTTC; CDR3 protein: CASSFSSGGTSGRYYEQYF
J gene: TRBJ1-4; clone size: -; V gene: TRBV9; D gene: TRBD1; CDR3 DNA: TGTGCCAGCACCCAAGAGCGTACAGGGGGAAGTGAAAAACTGTTTTTT; CDR3 protein: CASTQERTGGSEKLFF
J gene: TRBJ1-2; clone size: many; V gene: TRBV15; D gene: TRBD1; CDR3 DNA: TGTGCCACCAGGCCGGACAGGACAAACTATGGCTACACCTTC; CDR3 protein: CATRPDRTNYGYTF
J gene: TRBJ1-5; clone size: many; V gene: TRBV2; D gene: -; CDR3 DNA: TGTGCCAGCAGACGACAGTACAATCAGCCCCAGCATTTT; CDR3 protein: CASRRQYNQPQHF
J gene: TRBJ1-4; clone size: few; V gene: TRBV20-1; D gene: -; CDR3 DNA: TGCAGTGCGTTAGACCAACGGGCGGGAGAGGAAAAACTGTTTTTT; CDR3 protein: CSALDQRAGEEKLFF
J gene: TRBJ2-7; clone size: few; V gene: TRBV7-6; D gene: -; CDR3 DNA: TGTGCCAGCAGCTCGCGACATGCTGTCGGGGTCTACGAGCAGTACTTC; CDR3 protein: CASSSRHAVGVYEQYF
J gene: TRBJ1-4; clone size: -; V gene: TRBV29-1; D gene: -; CDR3 DNA: TGCAGCGTTCGAGGGGCTAATGAAAAACTGTTTTTT; CDR3 protein: CSVRGANEKLFF
J gene: TRBJ1-4; clone size: -; V gene: TRBV19; D gene: -; CDR3 DNA: TGTGCCAGCACTCTTGGTGGTCGGCCCTCCGTTTTT; CDR3 protein: CASTLGGRPSVF
J gene: TRBJ2-2; clone size: many; V gene: TRBV9; D gene: -; CDR3 DNA: TGTGCCAGCAGCGTAGCCGGGTTTGGGGAGCTGTTTTTT; CDR3 protein: CASSVAGFGELFF
J gene: TRBJ2-7; clone size: few; V gene: TRBV5-5; D gene: -; CDR3 DNA: TGTGCCAGCAGCTTGGCCCGAACAGGATGGGTCGAGCAGTACTTC; CDR3 protein: CASSLARTGWVEQYF
J gene: TRBJ2-2; clone size: -; V gene: TRBV15; D gene: -; CDR3 DNA: TGTGCCACCAGCAGAGAGATCTCGCTTCCCGGGGAGCTGTTTTTT; CDR3 protein: CATSREISLPGELFF
J gene: TRBJ2-6; clone size: -; V gene: TRBV15; D gene: TRBD2; CDR3 DNA: TGTGCCACCAGCGGGGGACTAGCGGGGGCCAACGTCCTGACTTTC; CDR3 protein: CATSGGLAGANVLTF
J gene: TRBJ1-6; clone size: many; V gene: TRBV15; D gene: TRBD1; CDR3 DNA: TGTGCCACCAGCAGGGGACAGGGCGGGTTTGATTCACCCCTCCACTTT; CDR3 protein: CATSRGQGGFDSPLHF
J gene: TRBJ2-7; clone size: many; V gene: TRBV7-9; D gene: TRBD1; CDR3 DNA: TGTGCCAGCAGCTTACGCCCCGGGACAGGGGGCGACGAGCAGTACTTC; CDR3 protein: CASSLRPGTGGDEQYF
J gene: TRBJ1-5; clone size: -; V gene: TRBV9; D gene: -; CDR3 DNA: TGTGCCAGCAGCGCTCTAGGCGTGAGACAGCCCCAGCATTTT; CDR3 protein: CASSALGVRQPQHF
J gene: TRBJ1-6; clone size: -; V gene: TRBV2; D gene: -; CDR3 DNA: TGTGCCAGCACCAGTACCGAGGCGAGGTCACCCCTCCACTTT; CDR3 protein: CASTSTEARSPLHF
J gene: TRBJ1-5; clone size: -; V gene: TRBV7-9; D gene: -; CDR3 DNA: TGCGCCAGCAGCCAAGATGGAGGGGGCAATCAGCCCCAGCATTTT; CDR3 protein: CASSQDGGGNQPQHF
J gene: TRBJ1-5; clone size: -; V gene: TRBV19; D gene: -; CDR3 DNA: TGTGCCAGTACCGACCCCCGGGGGAGCAATCAGCCCCAGCATTTT; CDR3 protein: CASTDPRGSNQPQHF
J gene: TRBJ2-5; clone size: -; V gene: TRBV19; D gene: -; CDR3 DNA: TGTGCCAGTAGTGGCCAGGGGCGCATCCAAGAGACCCAGTACTTC; CDR3 protein: CASSGQGRIQETQYF
J gene: TRBJ2-5; clone size: -; V gene: TRBV6-4; D gene: -; CDR3 DNA: TGTGCCAGCAGCCAAGAAAGGTTC; CDR3 protein: CASSQERF
J gene: TRBJ1-5; clone size: many; V gene: TRBV24-1; D gene: -; CDR3 DNA: TGTGCCACCAGCGAAGATAGCAATCAGCCCCAGCATTTT; CDR3 protein: CATSEDSNQPQHF
J gene: TRBJ2-7; clone size: few; V gene: TRBV19; D gene: TRBD2; CDR3 DNA: TGTGCCAGTAGCGTAGCGGGAGGGAACGAGCAGTACTTC; CDR3 protein: CASSVAGGNEQYF
J gene: TRBJ2-7; clone size: -; V gene: TRBV20-1; D gene: -; CDR3 DNA: TGCAGTGCTAGTCTGGCAGTGAATACCTACGAGCAGTACTTC; CDR3 protein: CSASLAVNTYEQYF
J gene: TRBJ2-7; clone size: -; V gene: TRBV7-3; D gene: -; CDR3 DNA: TGCGCCAGCAGCCAAGATTACGGACTATTCTCGAGCTCCTACGAGCAGTACTTC; CDR3 protein: CASSQDYGLFSSSYEQYF
J gene: TRBJ1-2; clone size: -; V gene: TRBV10-3; D gene: -; CDR3 DNA: TGTGCCAGCAGTGAAGTGGCATATTATGGCTACACCTTC; CDR3 protein: CASSEVAYYGYTF
J gene: TRBJ1-2; clone size: -; V gene: TRBV7-9; D gene: -; CDR3 DNA: TGTGCCAGCAGCTTAATAGCCGGGTTCACTAACTATGGCTACACCTTC; CDR3 protein: CASSLIAGFTNYGYTF
J gene: TRBJ1-1; clone size: once; V gene: TRBV10-3; D gene: -; CDR3 DNA: TGTGCCAGCAGTTACCCTCGCCTTGGGGGCACTGAAGCTTTCTTT; CDR3 protein: CASSYPRLGGTEAFF
J gene: TRBJ2-5; clone size: -; V gene: TRBV15; D gene: TRBD1; CDR3 DNA: TGTGCCACCAGCATATACAGGGGGGAAGAGACCCAGTACTTC; CDR3 protein: CATSIYRGEETQYF
J gene: TRBJ1-5; clone size: -; V gene: TRBV20-1; D gene: TRBD1; CDR3 DNA: TGCAGTGCTAGGGGGACAGCAGTGGGCAATCAGCCCCAGCATTTT; CDR3 protein: CSARGTAVGNQPQHF
J gene: TRBJ2-5; clone size: -; V gene: TRBV6-1; D gene: -; CDR3 DNA: TGTGCCAGCAGTGACCCGGGACAAATCCCGCAAGAGACCCAGTACTTC; CDR3 protein: CASSDPGQIPQETQYF
J gene: TRBJ2-2; clone size: many; V gene: TRBV20-1; D gene: TRBD1; CDR3 DNA: TGCAGTGCTAGAAAGACAGGGATATCCGGGGAGCTGTTTTTT; CDR3 protein: CSARKTGISGELFF
J gene: TRBJ1-1; clone size: many; V gene: TRBV2; D gene: -; CDR3 DNA: TGTGCCAGCAGATCTAGGATGATGAACACTGAAGCTTTCTTT; CDR3 protein: CASRSRMMNTEAFF
J gene: TRBJ2-5; clone size: -; V gene: TRBV14; D gene: -; CDR3 DNA: TGTGCCAGCAGCCCCCTAAGGACCCAAGAGACCCAGTACTTC; CDR3 protein: CASSPLRTQETQYF
J gene: TRBJ2-5; clone size: many; V gene: TRBV24-1; D gene: TRBD2; CDR3 DNA: TGTGCCACCAGTGACCTTACTAGCGCTGGAGAGACCCAGTACTTC; CDR3 protein: CATSDLTSAGETQYF
J gene: TRBJ1-2; clone size: few; V gene: TRBV7-9; D gene: TRBD1; CDR3 DNA: TGTGCCAGCAGCCCGTGGACAGGGGGATCTGGCTACACCTTC; CDR3 protein: CASSPWTGGSGYTF
J gene: TRBJ2-7; clone size: -; V gene: TRBV19; D gene: -; CDR3 DNA: TGTGCCAGCAGCTTAGCCCCCGGGGAATCCTACGAGCAGTACTTC; CDR3 protein: CASSLAPGESYEQYF
J gene: TRBJ1-6; clone size: -; V gene: TRBV9; D gene: TRBD1; CDR3 DNA: TGTGCCAGCAGCGCCGGACGACAGGGAAACTCACCCCTCCACTTT; CDR3 protein: CASSAGRQGNSPLHF
J gene: TRBJ1-5; clone size: many; V gene: TRBV19; D gene: TRBD1; CDR3 DNA: TGTGCCAGTAGTATCGACAGGGGCAATCAGCCCCAGCATTTT; CDR3 protein: CASSIDRGNQPQHF
J gene: TRBJ2-5; clone size: few; V gene: TRBV12-3/TRBV12-4; D gene: -; CDR3 DNA: TGTGCCAGCAGTTTAGGGCCTACACGGGGGGAGACCCAGTACTTC; CDR3 protein: CASSLGPTRGETQYF
J gene: TRBJ1-2; clone size: few; V gene: TRBV4-2; D gene: -; CDR3 DNA: TGTGCCAGCAGCCAAGACCCGCGGGGGATCCAGGGAGATGGCTACACCTTC; CDR3 protein: CASSQDPRGIQGDGYTF